This T cell receptor (beta chain) was sequenced in a study of blood T cell repertoires in COVID-19. V dropped 0 bases and J dropped 8 bases, with 11 bases sitting between them. The CDR3 runs 14 residues. Looked up from germline, CDR1 is SGHTA and CDR2 is FQGTGA. Data came from immunoSEQ multiplex PCR; TCRdb stores just in-frame clones and leaves some out. The table records a few hundred thousand clones, roughly four fifths of them present only once. The sample consisted of PBMCs or T cells enriched from blood (not recorded which). The source is a man aged 25 to 40 with acute COVID-19. This chain joins TRBV7-3 and TRBJ2-1; TRBD1 is a possible D gene (7 bases). CDR3 in amino acids: CASSLTQGGYEQFF. The CDR3 coding sequence is TGTGCCAGCAGCTTAACCCAGGGGGGATATGAGCAGTTCTTC.